This T cell receptor (beta chain) was observed in a study of blood T cell repertoires in COVID-19. Across the study: The samples span acute and convalescent COVID-19 from the United States, Italy and Spain. PBMCs, B-cell-depleted T cells, or T cells provided the cDNA or gDNA that made up the material.

As processed by the authors: How many nucleated cells were present was estimated from reference gene primer amplification. This table comes from immunoSEQ multiplex PCR, and its TCRdb copy is limited to in-frame clones, with some not included. From that table come the V and J calls and clone size; the DNA was used to work out D and trimming. Seen here are some 160,000 clones, just under 80% observed once, and the top ten hold approximately 15%. The germline V gene encodes CDR1 SNHLY and CDR2 FYNNEI. V lost 6 bases, J lost 7 bases, and 6 bases stayed unmatched. The CDR3 totals 13 residues. This TCR derives from a woman aged 80 or older with acute or convalescent COVID-19. V usage is TRBV2 and J usage is TRBJ1-1; TRBD1 aligns across 9 bases. Specimen: peripheral blood. Here the CDR3 DNA reads TGTGCCAGCAGGAGACAGGGGGGGGATGAAGCTTTCTTT. It is translated as CASRRQGGDEAFF.